This T cell receptor (beta chain) is from a study of Ad26.COV2.S vaccination and SARS-CoV-2 variants. This clone has just a few counts. What it binds is unknown. There are 11 residues in the CDR3. Trimming pared 4 bases from V and 11 bases from J, leaving 12 bases between. Profiling relied on immunoSEQ multiplex PCR, and the TCRdb table lists in-frame clones only, not all of them. The repertoire holds 300,000 to 450,000 clones, with just over 90% as singletons. Broader study findings: Total T cell responses may have been underestimated by the TCR breadth and depth analyses. Recipients given vaccine exceeded placebo recipients in spike-specific TCR breadth. Spike-specific CD8+ and CD4+ T cell responses reportedly showed substantial breadth after vaccination.

Sequences were derived from peripheral blood, sampled after recovery from COVID-19. The genes are TRBV5-3 and TRBJ1-2, with D hard to call. TRBV5-3 carries the ORF label, with uncertain function. This clonotype was obtained from a human donor who had recovered from COVID-19. This CDR3 is CARSACLGYTF. The CDR3 coding sequence is TGTGCCAGAAGCGCCTGCCTTGGGTACACCTTC.